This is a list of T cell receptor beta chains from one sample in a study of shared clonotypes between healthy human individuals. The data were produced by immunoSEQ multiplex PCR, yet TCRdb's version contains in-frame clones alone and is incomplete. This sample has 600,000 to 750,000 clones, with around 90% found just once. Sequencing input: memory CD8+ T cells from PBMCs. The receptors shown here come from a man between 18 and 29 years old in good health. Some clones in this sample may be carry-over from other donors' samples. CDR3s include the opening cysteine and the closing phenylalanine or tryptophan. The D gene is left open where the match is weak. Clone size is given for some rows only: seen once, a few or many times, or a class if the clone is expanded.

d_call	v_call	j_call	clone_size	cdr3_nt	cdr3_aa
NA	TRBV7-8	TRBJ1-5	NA	TGTGCCAGCAGCTTAGGGACGGTTAGCAATCAGCCCCAGCATTTT	CASSLGTVSNQPQHF
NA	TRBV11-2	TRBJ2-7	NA	TGTGCCAGCAGCCCCAACCCCGGGGAGCAGTACTTC	CASSPNPGEQYF
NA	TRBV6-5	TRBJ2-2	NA	TGTGCCAGCAGTTACTCTCTGGGGTGGGAGCTGTTTTTT	CASSYSLGWELFF
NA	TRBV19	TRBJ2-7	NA	TGTGCCAGTGCAGCCTCGGGGGGCTCGTACGAGCAGTACTTC	CASAASGGSYEQYF
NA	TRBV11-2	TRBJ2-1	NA	TGTGCCAGCAGCTCAGCGTATCAACGGGCGTCCTACAATGAGCAGTTCTTC	CASSSAYQRASYNEQFF
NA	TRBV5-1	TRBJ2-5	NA	TGCGCCAGCAGCTTGGCGGGCAGGGGGGTACAAGAGACCCAGTACTTC	CASSLAGRGVQETQYF
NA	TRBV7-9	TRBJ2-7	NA	TGTGCCAGCAGCTTAGCGGGGGCAGCCGAGGGTCGCGAGCAGTACTTC	CASSLAGAAEGREQYF
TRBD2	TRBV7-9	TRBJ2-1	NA	TGTGCCAGCAGCGAGCTAACTAGCGGCTCCTACAATGAGCAGTTCTTC	CASSELTSGSYNEQFF
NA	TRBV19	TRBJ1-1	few	TGTGCCAGTACCCGACAGGCCACCGGAACTGAAGCTTTCTTT	CASTRQATGTEAFF
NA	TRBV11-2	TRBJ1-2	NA	TGTGCCAGCAGCCCCCACGGGAGGGCCCCCAGCTATGGCTACACCTTC	CASSPHGRAPSYGYTF
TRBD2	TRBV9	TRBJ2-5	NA	TGTGCCAGCAGCTCCCTCGGGGGGGCTAAGGAGACCCAGTACTTC	CASSSLGGAKETQYF
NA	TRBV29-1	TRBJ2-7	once	TGCAGCGTTGAAGTGGGCGGAACCTACGAGCAGTACTTC	CSVEVGGTYEQYF
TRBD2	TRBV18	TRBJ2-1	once	TGTGCCAGCTCACCACCCGTGCGGGAGTACGCCTACAATGAGCAGTTCTTC	CASSPPVREYAYNEQFF
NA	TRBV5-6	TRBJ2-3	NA	TGTGCCAGCAGCCCCGGGCTCCCAACAGATACGCAGTATTTT	CASSPGLPTDTQYF
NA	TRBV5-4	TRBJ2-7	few	TGTGCCAGCAGCTTGGAGGCCAGGGAACGCGAGCAGTACTTC	CASSLEAREREQYF
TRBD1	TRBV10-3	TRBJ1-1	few	TGTGCCATCAGTGAGACGGGACAGGGTGAAACTGAAGCTTTCTTT	CAISETGQGETEAFF
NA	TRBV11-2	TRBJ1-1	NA	TGTGCCAGCAGCTTAGTAGGAACAGATGAAGCTTTCTTT	CASSLVGTDEAFF
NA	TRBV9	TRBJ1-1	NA	TGTGCCAGCAGCGTAGTGACGCCTCATGAAGCTTTCTTT	CASSVVTPHEAFF
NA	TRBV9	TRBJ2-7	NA	TGTGCCAGCAGCGTAGGAATGGCAGCCGCAGATTACGAGCAGTACTTC	CASSVGMAAADYEQYF
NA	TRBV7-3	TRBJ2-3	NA	TGTGCCAGCAGCCGGGATACCCGCACAGATACGCAGTATTTT	CASSRDTRTDTQYF
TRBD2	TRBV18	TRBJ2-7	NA	TGTGCCAGCTCCCCAAGCGGGAGTCTGGAAGAGCAGTACTTC	CASSPSGSLEEQYF
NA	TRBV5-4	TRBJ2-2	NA	TGTGCCAGCAGCTTGGGAGAGGGATATGGCACCGGGGAGCTGTTTTTT	CASSLGEGYGTGELFF
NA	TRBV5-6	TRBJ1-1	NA	TGTGCCAGCAGCCCTAGATTTCGGGGGCAAGTGGACACTGAAGCTTTCTTT	CASSPRFRGQVDTEAFF
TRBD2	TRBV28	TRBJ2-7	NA	TGTGCCAGCACCCTAGCGGAGAGCTCCTACGAGCAGTACTTC	CASTLAESSYEQYF
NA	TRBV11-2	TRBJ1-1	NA	TGTGCCAGCAGTTCGATACAGGGTAGCGCTGAAGCTTTCTTT	CASSSIQGSAEAFF
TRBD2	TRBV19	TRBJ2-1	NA	TGTGCCAGTAGTGGGCCCTCTAGCGGACTATACAATGAGCAGTTCTTC	CASSGPSSGLYNEQFF
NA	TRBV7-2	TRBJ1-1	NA	TGTGCCAGCAGCCCCCCTTTGGAGGCTTTCTTT	CASSPPLEAFF
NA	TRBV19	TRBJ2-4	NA	TGTGCCAGTAGTATGGATGGGGTCGGTTGGAACATTCAGTACTTC	CASSMDGVGWNIQYF
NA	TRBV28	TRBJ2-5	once	TGTGCCAGCAGTTTAAGTTTGGAAGGGGAGACCCAGTACTTC	CASSLSLEGETQYF
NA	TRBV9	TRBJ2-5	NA	TGTGCCAGCAGCTCCGGGACTCCGAGAGAGACCCAGTACTTC	CASSSGTPRETQYF
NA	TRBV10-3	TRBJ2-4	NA	TGTGCCATCAGTGCCACGAGACAGGTCCTTGGGGACATTCAGTACTTC	CAISATRQVLGDIQYF
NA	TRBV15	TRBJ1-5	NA	TGTGCCACCAGCAGAGTACCGGGGAGCAATCAGCCCCAGCATTTT	CATSRVPGSNQPQHF
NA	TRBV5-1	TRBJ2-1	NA	TGCGCCAGCAGCTTGGGCGCCCTCAATGAGCAGTTCTTC	CASSLGALNEQFF
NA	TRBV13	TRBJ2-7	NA	TGTGCCAGCAGCCCGTTTCGAGCGGCTCCCTACGAGCAGTACTTC	CASSPFRAAPYEQYF
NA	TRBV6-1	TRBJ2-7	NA	TGTGCCAGTAGCCCGAAGGGGGTGATCTACGAGCAGTACTTC	CASSPKGVIYEQYF
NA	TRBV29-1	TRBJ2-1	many	TGCAGCGTTGAAACAGGGAGGCTAAATGAGCAGTTCTTC	CSVETGRLNEQFF
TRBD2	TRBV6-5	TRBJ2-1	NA	TGTGCCAGCAGCTCCCCTCTAGCGGGGGTCAATGAGCAGTTCTTC	CASSSPLAGVNEQFF
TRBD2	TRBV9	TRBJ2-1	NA	TGTGCCAGCAGCACCTTCCGACTAGCGGGTATGGGGGAGCAGTTCTTC	CASSTFRLAGMGEQFF
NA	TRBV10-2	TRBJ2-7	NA	TGCGCCAGCAGTGTCGCGGGATCCTACGAGCAGTACTTC	CASSVAGSYEQYF
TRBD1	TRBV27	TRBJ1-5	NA	TGTGCCAGCAGTTTACGAGGGGGCCAGCCCCAGCATTTT	CASSLRGGQPQHF
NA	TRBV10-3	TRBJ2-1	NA	TGTGCCATCATTGACGAGGCTGTACCCTACAATGAGCAGTTCTTC	CAIIDEAVPYNEQFF
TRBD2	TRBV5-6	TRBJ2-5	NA	TGTGCCAGCAGCTTGGCCCATCAGGGAGGGGTCCAGTACTTC	CASSLAHQGGVQYF
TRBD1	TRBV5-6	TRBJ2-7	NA	TGTGCCAGCAGCTTCGGACAGGGATGGAACGAGCAGTACTTC	CASSFGQGWNEQYF
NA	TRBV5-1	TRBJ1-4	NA	TGCGCCAGCAGCCCGGAGATCAGGGGAGCTGGAGAAAAACTGTTTTTT	CASSPEIRGAGEKLFF
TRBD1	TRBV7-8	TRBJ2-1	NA	TGTGCCAGCAGCTCTCCGGGACAGGGCATTAAAACCTACAATGAGCAGTTCTTC	CASSSPGQGIKTYNEQFF
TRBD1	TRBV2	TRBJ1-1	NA	TGTGCCAGCAGGGAATCAGGGGGATATTACACTGAAGCTTTCTTT	CASRESGGYYTEAFF
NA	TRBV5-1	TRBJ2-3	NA	TGCGCCAGCAGCTTTGACAGTCACACAGATACGCAGTATTTT	CASSFDSHTDTQYF
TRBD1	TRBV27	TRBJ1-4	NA	TGTGCCAGCAGTTTATGGGCAGGGGGACGGGTCCAAAATGAAAAACTGTTTTTT	CASSLWAGGRVQNEKLFF